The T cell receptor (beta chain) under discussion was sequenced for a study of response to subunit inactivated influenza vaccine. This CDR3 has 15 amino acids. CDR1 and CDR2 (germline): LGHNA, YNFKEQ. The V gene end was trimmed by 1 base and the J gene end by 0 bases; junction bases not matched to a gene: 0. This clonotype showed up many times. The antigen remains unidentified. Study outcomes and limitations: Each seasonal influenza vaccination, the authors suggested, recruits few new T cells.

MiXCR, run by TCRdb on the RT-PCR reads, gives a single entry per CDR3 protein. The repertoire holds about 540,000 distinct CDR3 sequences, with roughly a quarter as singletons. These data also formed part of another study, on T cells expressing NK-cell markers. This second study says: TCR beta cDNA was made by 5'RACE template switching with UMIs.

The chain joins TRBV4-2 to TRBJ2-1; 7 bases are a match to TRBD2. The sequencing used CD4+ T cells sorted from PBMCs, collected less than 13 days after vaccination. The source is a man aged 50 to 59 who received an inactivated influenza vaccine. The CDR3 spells CASSQGTSSYNEQFF. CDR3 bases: TGTGCCAGCAGCCAAGGGACTAGCTCCTACAATGAGCAGTTCTTC.